Shown below are 20 T cell receptor beta chains from a single sample sequenced in a study of shared clonotypes between healthy human individuals (dated by TCRdb to about 2020). The library was generated by the immunoSEQ multiplex PCR assay. Not all clones reach the TCRdb copy of this immuneACCESS table, which keeps in-frame sequences only. Checked studies attribute under half of the gap to unresolved V genes and leave the rest unexplained. The sample table lists around 1.6 million clones, 95% to 99% of them with a count of one. The ten top clones hold roughly 0.4% of the sample. Material for sequencing was naive CD4+ T cells sorted from blood. Explained via the paper, the cell subset or site label denotes: CD45RA+ positively selected. The origin of the receptors is a man aged 25-45 years in good health.

The chain uses TRBV9 and TRBJ2-2, with D perhaps matching TRBD2 (6 bases). The CDR3 loop spans 13 amino acids. Per germline, CDR1 SGDLS and CDR2 YYNGEE. The germline V and J ends were trimmed by 4 bases and 6 bases, with 10 bases remaining between them. In nucleotides, the CDR3 is TGTGCCAGCAGCCGGGAGCCCGCCGGGGAGCTGTTTTTT. Amino acid sequence: CASSREPAGELFF.

The chain employs TRBV5-1 and TRBJ2-5; D unresolved. V was clipped by 0 bases and J by 5 bases, with 8 bases between them. This CDR3 contains 13 residues. The V gene's germline CDR1 is SGHRS and CDR2 YFSETQ. The CDR3 bases are TGCGCCAGCAGCTTGGCCCCCCTGGAGACCCAGTACTTC. Residues: CASSLAPLETQYF.

The rearrangement links TRBV6-1 to TRBJ2-5, with unresolved D. Germline CDR1 is MNHNS and CDR2 is SASEGT. The CDR3 contains 14 residues. V lost 0 bases and J lost 2, with 7 bases in between. The CDR3 coding sequence is TGTGCCAGCAGTGAAGCAACAGCTCAAGAGACCCAGTACTTC. Translated, it gives CASSEATAQETQYF.

A word on this clone: Other nucleotide sequences in the sample specify the same CDR3. The rearrangement joins TRBV5-5 to TRBJ2-3, with D possibly TRBD1 on 5 matching bases. Trimming shortened V by 0 bases and J by 6 bases, and 5 bases separated the two germline ends. The germline gives CDR1 SGHKS, CDR2 YYEKEE (reference sequence). CDR3 length equals 12 residues. The CDR3 DNA sequence: TGTGCCAGCAGCTTGGACAGGGATACGCAGTATTTT. As protein: CASSLDRDTQYF.

The chain is built from TRBV4-1 and TRBJ1-1; D remains ambiguous. This CDR3 has 15 amino acids. Trimming left V 1 base short and J 5 bases short, with 14 bases between. Germline V lookup: CDR1 MGHRA, CDR2 YSYEKL. The CDR3: CASSQVVAYRTEAFF. The CDR3 nucleotides read TGCGCCAGCAGCCAAGTTGTTGCCTATCGGACTGAAGCTTTCTTT.

The V call is TRBV29-1, the J call TRBJ2-3; D is possibly TRBD2 (6 bases). The V gene's germline CDR1 is SQVTM and CDR2 ANQGSEA. CDR3 length equals 13 residues. Deletions cut 4 bases from V and 2 bases from J, with 10 bases between. Here the CDR3 DNA reads TGCAGCGTTGGGTTAGCGGACACAGATACGCAGTATTTT. It yields the protein CSVGLADTDTQYF.

This sequence joins TRBV6-1 and TRBJ1-5, with no clear D. V lost 0 bases and J lost 3, with 9 bases in between. Germline V gene data show CDR1 as MNHNS and CDR2 as SASEGT. The CDR3 runs 15 residues. CDR3 coding DNA: TGTGCCAGCAGTGAAGCGAAGGTAGACAATCAGCCCCAGCATTTT. This encodes CASSEAKVDNQPQHF.

The rearrangement links TRBV27 to TRBJ2-2; D gene ambiguous. CDR3 size: 12 residues. Trimming removed 6 bases from V and 5 bases from J, with 7 bases in between. Germline V lookup: CDR1 MNHEY, CDR2 SMNVEV (reference sequence). In nucleotides, the CDR3 is TGTGCCAGCAGGATGAGTACCGGGGAGCTGTTTTTT. Translated: CASRMSTGELFF.

The CDR3 bases are TGTGCCAGCAGCTTATACGCAGGGCTGGGAGGCAATCAGCCCCAGCATTTT. Its protein is CASSLYAGLGGNQPQHF. V and J are TRBV7-9 and TRBJ1-5; D possibly corresponds to TRBD1 (5 bases). Germline CDR1 is SEHNR and CDR2 is FQNEAQ (reference sequence). V gave up 2 bases and J gave up 2 bases, with 16 bases separating them. The CDR3 spans 17 residues.

The rearrangement uses TRBV19 and TRBJ2-1; D is undetermined. The germline gives CDR1 LNHDA, CDR2 SQIVND (reference sequence). This CDR3 is built from 14 residues. V was clipped by 6 bases and J by 3 bases, with 12 bases between them. For the CDR3, the DNA is TGTGCCAGTAGGGCCCGGGCTTTCTACAATGAGCAGTTCTTC. Its protein product is CASRARAFYNEQFF.

DNA of the CDR3: TGCGCCAGCAGCCAAGAAGGGGTAGGGACCGGGGAGCTGTTTTTT. Protein sequence: CASSQEGVGTGELFF. The chain joins TRBV4-3 to TRBJ2-2; a weak D match, TRBD1 (5 bases). Germline lookup yields CDR1 LGHNA and CDR2 YSLEER. The CDR3 is 15 residues long. Trimming stripped 0 bases from V and 5 bases from J, with 10 bases between.

The J gene is TRBJ2-1, the V gene TRBV30, with 7 bases that match TRBD2. The V and J ends lost 3 bases and 2 bases, in that order; junction bases with no gene match: 4. Germline CDR1 and CDR2: GTSNPN and SVGIG (reference sequence). The CDR3 runs to 14 residues. The CDR3 protein is CAWRSRGAYNEQFF. Here the CDR3 DNA reads TGTGCCTGGAGAAGCCGGGGGGCCTACAATGAGCAGTTCTTC.

The rearrangement uses TRBV15 and TRBJ2-1, with D unresolved. V lost 0 bases and J lost 0, with 6 bases in between. Germline loops: CDR1 LNHNV, CDR2 YYDKDF (reference sequence). The CDR3 length is 15 residues. CDR3 region: CATSRDLGSYNEQFF. CDR3 bases: TGTGCCACCAGCAGAGATTTGGGCTCCTACAATGAGCAGTTCTTC.

CDR3 in DNA: TGTGCCAGCAGCCCCGATAGGGATGAGCAGTTCTTC. This gives the protein CASSPDRDEQFF. The genes are TRBV9 and TRBJ2-1; D remains unclear. The CDR3 contains 12 residues. V dropped 4 bases and J dropped 8 bases, with 10 bases sitting between them. Looked up from germline, CDR1 is SGDLS and CDR2 is YYNGEE.

As regards this clone: This specimen includes other DNA sequences encoding the same CDR3. The chain combines TRBV5-5 with TRBJ1-5, with D possibly matching TRBD1 (5 bases). Germline-derived CDR1 and CDR2 are SGHKS and YYEKEE (reference sequence). V lost 4 bases and J lost 4, with 9 bases in between. This CDR3 has 13 residues. The CDR3, as DNA: TGTGCCAGCAGCCTGGACACAAATCAGCCCCAGCATTTT. Encoded protein: CASSLDTNQPQHF.

This clone appeared a single time. The chain combines TRBV10-2 with TRBJ2-3; 8 bases are a match to TRBD1. The V gene end was trimmed by 11 bases and the J gene end by 1 base; junction bases not matched to a gene: 11. The CDR3 extends over 15 amino acids. In germline, CDR1 is WSHSY, CDR2 SAAADI. Here the CDR3 DNA reads TGCGCCTCCTACCCCCCGGGACAGGGCACAGATACGCAGTATTTT. Encoded protein: CASYPPGQGTDTQYF.

This clone has only one observation. This chain joins TRBV11-2 and TRBJ1-3, with 7 bases identical to TRBD1. CDR3 length: 14 amino acids. The germline V gene has CDR1 SGHAT and CDR2 FQNNGV. V shed 5 bases, J shed 1 base, and the junction held 2 bases outside the gene matches. The CDR3 DNA reads as TGTGCCAGCAGCCGACAGGGATCTGGAAACACCATATATTTT. Its translation is CASSRQGSGNTIYF.

The V and J genes are TRBV5-1 and TRBJ2-3, with D perhaps matching TRBD2 (6 bases). CDR1 and CDR2 (germline): SGHRS, YFSETQ. The germline V and J ends were trimmed by 4 bases and 5 bases, with 20 bases remaining between them. The CDR3 has 16 amino acids. DNA of the CDR3: TGCGCCAGCAGCCCCAATCCTGGGGGGATGAGAGATACGCAGTATTTT. Protein sequence: CASSPNPGGMRDTQYF.

This chain uses TRBV29-1 with TRBJ2-2; 10 bases match TRBD2. The junction had 10 bases not matched to a gene; V was cut back by 4 bases and J by 5 bases. CDR3 length: 16 residues. The germline V gene encodes CDR1 SQVTM and CDR2 ANQGSEA. CDR3 sequence reads: CSVGSSGSVWTGELFF. In nucleotides, the CDR3 is TGCAGCGTTGGTTCTAGCGGGAGCGTATGGACCGGGGAGCTGTTTTTT.

J is TRBJ2-3 and V is TRBV7-2, with D perhaps matching TRBD1 (6 bases). The length of the CDR3 is 19 residues. The V end was cut by 1 base, the J end by 4 bases, with 24 bases between. The germline CDR1 and CDR2 sequences are SGHTA and FQGNSA. DNA for the CDR3: TGTGCCAGCAGCTTAGTAATGTCAGGGGCGGGCCGTTTCGCAGATACGCAGTATTTT. Translation gives CASSLVMSGAGRFADTQYF.